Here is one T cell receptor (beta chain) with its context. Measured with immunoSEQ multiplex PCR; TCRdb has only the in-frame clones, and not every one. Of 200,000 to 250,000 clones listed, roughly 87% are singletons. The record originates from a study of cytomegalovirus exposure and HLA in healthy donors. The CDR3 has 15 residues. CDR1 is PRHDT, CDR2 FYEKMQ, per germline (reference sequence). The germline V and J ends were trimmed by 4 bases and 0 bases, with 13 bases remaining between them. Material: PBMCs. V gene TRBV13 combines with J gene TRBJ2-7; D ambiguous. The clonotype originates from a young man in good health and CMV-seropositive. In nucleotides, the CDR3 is TGTGCCAGCAGCTCCCGTAGGTGGAGCTCCTACGAGCAGTACTTC. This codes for CASSSRRWSSYEQYF.